This T cell receptor beta chain comes out of a study of cytomegalovirus exposure and HLA in healthy donors. This clone was counted only a few times. What it binds is unknown. Researchers ran the PCR with 60 Vbeta and 13 Jbeta primers. This table comes from immunoSEQ multiplex PCR, and its TCRdb copy is limited to in-frame clones, with some not included. This table holds a few hundred thousand clones, roughly 81% found once. CDR3 length: 14 residues. The junction had 11 bases not matched to a gene; V was cut back by 8 bases and J by 4 bases. Germline CDR1 and CDR2: SNHLY and FYNNEI. Whereas donors were nominally healthy upon sampling, unrecorded immune exposures were probable. Study-wide results and caveats: Looking again later, the authors saw that most CMV-associated TCR beta chains seemed HLA-restricted. Apart from CMV serostatus, no immune exposure information was available. In a later analysis, at a false discovery rate of 0.05, approximately 16,000 TCR beta sequences were associated with HLA alleles.

The receptor's source is a woman aged 40 to 49 in good health and CMV-seropositive. Sequencing was carried out using PBMCs. The chain employs TRBV2 and TRBJ2-7; 7 bases map to TRBD1. Here the CDR3 DNA reads TGTGCCAGCTGTGGTCAACCAGGGGGTTACGAGCAGTACTTC. Translating gives CASCGQPGGYEQYF.